This T cell receptor (beta chain) was sequenced in a study of T cells after yellow fever vaccination. On the study more broadly: SMART-Seq v4 Ultra Low Input prepared libraries from low-cell fractions.

V shed 5 bases and J shed 7 bases, with 15 bases lying between them. Germline CDR1 reads LNHDA; CDR2 reads SQIVND (reference sequence). CDR3 size: 13 residues. General study findings and limits: Among primary-vaccination clones, most reappeared after the booster, at 95% to 96% for CD4 and more than 85% for CD8. Peaking on day 5 versus 15, the secondary response was faster but weaker.

A process of 5'RACE template switching, which added a universal primer site and UMIs, was used to make TCR cDNA. TCRdb reprocessed the 5' RACE reads via MiXCR and lists one record per CDR3 protein. The sample lists approximately 110,000 distinct CDR3 sequences; under 9% were seen once. Worth noting for this clonotype: Its antigen is unknown.

The chain joins TRBV19 to TRBJ2-7; possible D gene TRBD1, 6 bases. The material was CD8+ T cells sorted from PBMCs, obtained 45 days after the yellow fever booster vaccination. The sequence derives from a young man who received the YFV17D yellow fever vaccine. CDR3 protein: CASSPGTPEEQYF. In DNA form, the CDR3 reads TGTGCCAGTAGTCCCGGGACACCCGAGGAGCAGTACTTC.